The subject of this entry is one T cell receptor (beta chain). V was pared by 1 base and J by 5 bases, with 12 bases between. CDR1 and CDR2 (germline): MDHEN, SYDVKM. The CDR3 contains 15 residues. As processed by the authors: Reference gene primer amplification yielded estimated nucleated cell counts. The table came from immunoSEQ multiplex PCR; TCRdb's copy has only in-frame clones and leaves some out. That table furnishes V, J and clone size, whereas the DNA furnished D and trimming. The sample holds 250,000 or so clones, more than 85% seen once. The data are from a study of blood T cell repertoires in COVID-19. For the study at large: Samples came from the United States, Italy and Spain, spanning acute and convalescent COVID-19.

Seattle researchers signed up patients amid active infection and tracked them longitudinally. The sequence derives from a woman in her sixties with COVID-19, enrolled during active disease. The chain carries TRBV28 and TRBJ2-1, with D possibly being TRBD2 (5 bases). Material for sequencing was peripheral blood. CDR3 sequence (DNA): TGTGCCAGCAGTTTATATGCAGGAGGAAACAATGAGCAGTTCTTC. This encodes CASSLYAGGNNEQFF.